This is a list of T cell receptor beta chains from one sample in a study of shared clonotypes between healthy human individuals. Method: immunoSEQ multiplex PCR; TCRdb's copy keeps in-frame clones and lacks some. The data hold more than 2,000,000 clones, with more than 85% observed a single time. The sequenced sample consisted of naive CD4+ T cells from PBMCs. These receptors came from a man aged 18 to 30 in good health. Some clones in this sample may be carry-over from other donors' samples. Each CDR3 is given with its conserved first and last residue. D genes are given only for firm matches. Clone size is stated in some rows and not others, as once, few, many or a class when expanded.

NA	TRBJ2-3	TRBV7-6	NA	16	CASSLGQYSSTDTQYF	TGTGCCAGCAGCTTAGGCCAGTATTCTAGCACAGATACGCAGTATTTT
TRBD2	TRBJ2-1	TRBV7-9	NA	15	CASLGGTFSYNEQFF	TGTGCCAGCCTGGGGGGGACCTTCTCCTACAATGAGCAGTTCTTC
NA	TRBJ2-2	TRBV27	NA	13	CASSLRDTGELFF	TGTGCCAGCAGTTTACGAGACACCGGGGAGCTGTTTTTT
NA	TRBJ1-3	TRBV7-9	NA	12	CASSISRNTIYF	TGTGCCAGCAGTATATCGAGAAACACCATATATTTT
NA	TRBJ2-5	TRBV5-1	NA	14	CASSFDRGQETQYF	TGCGCCAGCAGCTTCGACCGAGGTCAAGAGACCCAGTACTTC
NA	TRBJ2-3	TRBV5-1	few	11	CASSLADTQYF	TGCGCCAGCAGCTTGGCGGATACGCAGTATTTT
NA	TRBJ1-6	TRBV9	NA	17	CASSVAMDRGLNSPLHF	TGTGCCAGCAGCGTAGCGATGGATAGGGGCTTGAATTCACCCCTCCACTTT
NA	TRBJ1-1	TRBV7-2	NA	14	CASSLRGADTEAFF	TGTGCCAGCAGCTTACGAGGGGCTGACACTGAAGCTTTCTTT
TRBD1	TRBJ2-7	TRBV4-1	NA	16	CASSPQGVSLSSEQYF	TGCGCCAGCAGCCCGCAGGGGGTCAGCCTGAGTAGCGAGCAGTACTTC
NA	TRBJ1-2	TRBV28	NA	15	CASSPPDAGSYGYTF	TGTGCCAGCAGTCCACCCGATGCAGGGAGCTATGGCTACACCTTC
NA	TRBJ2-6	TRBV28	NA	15	CASSLVGSGANVLTF	TGTGCCAGCAGTTTGGTTGGCTCTGGGGCCAACGTCCTGACTTTC
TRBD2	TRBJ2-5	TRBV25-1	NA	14	CASSNGGGQETQYF	TGTGCCAGCAGTAATGGGGGGGGCCAAGAGACCCAGTACTTC
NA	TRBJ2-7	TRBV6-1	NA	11	CASIMVKEQYF	TGTGCCAGCATAATGGTCAAAGAGCAGTACTTC
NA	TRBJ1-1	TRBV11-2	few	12	CASSLAESQAFF	TGTGCCAGCAGCTTAGCCGAGTCCCAAGCTTTCTTT
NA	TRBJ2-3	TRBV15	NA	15	CATSRAAGAADTQYF	TGTGCCACCAGCAGAGCCGCGGGTGCGGCAGATACGCAGTATTTT
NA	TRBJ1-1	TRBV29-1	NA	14	CSAGVLAVNTEAFF	TGCAGCGCGGGGGTGCTGGCGGTGAACACTGAAGCTTTCTTT
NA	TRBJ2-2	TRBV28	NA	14	CASSTRRDTGELFF	TGTGCCAGCAGTACCAGACGAGACACCGGGGAGCTGTTTTTT
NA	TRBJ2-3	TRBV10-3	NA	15	CAISDLVTAIDTQYF	TGTGCCATCAGTGACTTGGTGACTGCCATAGATACGCAGTATTTT
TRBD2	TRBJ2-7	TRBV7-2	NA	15	CASSSRGLAAYEQYF	TGTGCCAGCAGCTCAAGGGGACTAGCGGCTTACGAGCAGTACTTC
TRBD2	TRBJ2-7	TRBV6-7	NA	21	CASTNEGQQVRGSGRSYEQYF	TGTGCCAGCACCAACGAGGGACAGCAGGTCAGGGGTAGCGGGAGGTCCTACGAGCAGTACTTC
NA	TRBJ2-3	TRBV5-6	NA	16	CASSTGFGASTDTQYF	TGTGCCAGCAGCACCGGTTTTGGCGCTAGCACAGATACGCAGTATTTT
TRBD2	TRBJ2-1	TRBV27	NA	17	CASSLYVASGRGGEQFF	TGTGCCAGCAGTTTGTATGTGGCTAGCGGGAGGGGTGGTGAGCAGTTCTTC
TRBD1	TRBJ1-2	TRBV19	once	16	CASTAPGTGGNYGYTF	TGTGCCAGTACCGCACCCGGGACAGGGGGGAACTATGGCTACACCTTC
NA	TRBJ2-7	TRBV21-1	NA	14	CASSNCQGSYEQYF	TGTGCCAGCAGCAATTGTCAGGGGTCCTACGAGCAGTACTTC